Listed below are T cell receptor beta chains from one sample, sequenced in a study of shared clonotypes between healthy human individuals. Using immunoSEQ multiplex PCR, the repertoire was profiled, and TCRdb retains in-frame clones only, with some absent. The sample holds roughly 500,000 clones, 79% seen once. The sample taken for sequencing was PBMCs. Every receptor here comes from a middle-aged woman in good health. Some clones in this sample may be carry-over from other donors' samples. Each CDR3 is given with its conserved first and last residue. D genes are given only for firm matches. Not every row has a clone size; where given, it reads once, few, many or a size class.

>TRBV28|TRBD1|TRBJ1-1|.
TGTGCCATCGATACCGGGACAGGCACTGAAGCTTTCTTT
CAIDTGTGTEAFF
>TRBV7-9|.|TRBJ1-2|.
TGTGCCAGCAGCTTAGGACTGGGCTACGTCTATGGCTACACCTTC
CASSLGLGYVYGYTF
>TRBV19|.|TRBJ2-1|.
TGTGCCAGTAGTACGGACAGAACGTGGAATGAGCAGTTCTTC
CASSTDRTWNEQFF
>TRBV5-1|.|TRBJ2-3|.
TGCGCCAGCAGCTTGAATGTTGCCGGGGGAGATACGCAGTATTTT
CASSLNVAGGDTQYF
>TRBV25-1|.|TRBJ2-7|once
TGTGCCAGCAGTGAAGGGAGCTGGGTTTCCCTCTTTTTC
CASSEGSWVSLFF
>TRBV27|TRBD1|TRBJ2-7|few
TGTGCCAGCAGTTTGAGTTGGGACAGGGCCTACGAGCAGTACTTC
CASSLSWDRAYEQYF
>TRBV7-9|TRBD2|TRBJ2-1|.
TGTGCCAGCAGCTTTACCGGGACTAGCGGCTACAATGAGCAGTTCTTC
CASSFTGTSGYNEQFF
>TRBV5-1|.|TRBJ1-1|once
TGCGCCAGCAGCTTGGGTCTGGGGCCGAACACTGAAGCTTTCTTT
CASSLGLGPNTEAFF
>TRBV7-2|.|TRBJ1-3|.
TGTGCCAGCAGCTCCGGACTCTCTGGAAACACCATATATTTT
CASSSGLSGNTIYF
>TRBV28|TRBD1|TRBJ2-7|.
TGTGCCAGCGGGGACCGGACAGGGGCCTACGAGCAGTACTTC
CASGDRTGAYEQYF
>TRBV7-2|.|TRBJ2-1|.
TGTGCCAGCAGCTCGCTAGGTTCTGAGCAGTTCTTC
CASSSLGSEQFF
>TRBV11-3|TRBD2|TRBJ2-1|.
TGTGCCAGCAGCTTAGATAGAGCGGGACGGAATGAGCAGTTCTTC
CASSLDRAGRNEQFF
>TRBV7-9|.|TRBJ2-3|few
TGTGCCAGCAGCTTATTACTCCCCGAGATAGATACGCAGTATTTT
CASSLLLPEIDTQYF
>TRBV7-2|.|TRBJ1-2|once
TGTGCCAGCAGCTTATCAGGGCCCATCGGGATCGCTAACTATGGCTACACCTTC
CASSLSGPIGIANYGYTF
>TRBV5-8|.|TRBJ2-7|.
TGTGCCAGCGGCCGAGGTGGGTTGTGGGAAGGCTACGAGCAGTACTTC
CASGRGGLWEGYEQYF
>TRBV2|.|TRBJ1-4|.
TGTGCCAGCAGACAACAGCGGGGCGCTAATGAAAAACTGTTTTTT
CASRQQRGANEKLFF
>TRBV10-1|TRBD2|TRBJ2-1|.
TGCGCCAGCAGTGGACTAGCGGGTTTGTATGAGCAGTTCTTC
CASSGLAGLYEQFF
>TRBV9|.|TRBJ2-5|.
TGTGCCAGCAGCGTAGGGGTCGGTATTACCGAGACCCAGTACTTC
CASSVGVGITETQYF
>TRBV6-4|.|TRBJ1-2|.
TGTGCCAGCAGTGATCCCAACTATGGCTACACCTTC
CASSDPNYGYTF
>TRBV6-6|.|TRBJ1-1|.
TGTGCCAGCAGTTTCGACAGGAACACTGAAGCTTTCTTT
CASSFDRNTEAFF
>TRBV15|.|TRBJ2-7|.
TGTGCCACCAGCCCTTCGGCGGGACCCTCAGGCGAGCAGTACTTC
CATSPSAGPSGEQYF
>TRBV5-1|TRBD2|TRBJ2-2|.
TGCGCCAGCAGTCTTATTAGCGGGAGGGCTGGCACCGGGGAGCTGTTTTTT
CASSLISGRAGTGELFF
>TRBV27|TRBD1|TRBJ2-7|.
TGTGCCAGCAGTTTCGTCAGGGGGTCAGTCGAGCAGTACTTC
CASSFVRGSVEQYF
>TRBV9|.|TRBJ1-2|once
TGCGCCAGCAGCGTTAGCGGAGGGCTGTATGGCTACACCTTC
CASSVSGGLYGYTF
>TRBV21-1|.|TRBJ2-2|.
TGTGCCAGCAGCAAAGTTCCGGAGGCCTACACAAGGGGCACCGGGGAGCTGTTTTTT
CASSKVPEAYTRGTGELFF
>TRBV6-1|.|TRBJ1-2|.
TGTGCCAGCAGTGATATCGCCCACGACGCGAGTGGCTACACCTTC
CASSDIAHDASGYTF
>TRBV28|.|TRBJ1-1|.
TGTGCCAGCAGTTTATCCTGGGGCACTGAAGCTTTCTTT
CASSLSWGTEAFF
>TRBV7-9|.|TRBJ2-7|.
TGTGCCAGCAGCCAGGGGGCGGGAGTTCCCCACGAGCAGTACTTC
CASSQGAGVPHEQYF
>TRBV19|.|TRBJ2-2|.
TGTGCCAGCCTAGGATATAACGCAGGACGGGGGACCGGGGAGCTGTTTTTT
CASLGYNAGRGTGELFF
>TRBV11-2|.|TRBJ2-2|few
TGTGCCAGCAGCCGCCAGAGGGACACCGGGGAGCTGTTTTTT
CASSRQRDTGELFF
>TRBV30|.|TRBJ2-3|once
TGTGCCTGGAGTCCCCCAGATTGGGCCGATACGCAGTATTTT
CAWSPPDWADTQYF
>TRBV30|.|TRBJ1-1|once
TGTGCCTGGAGTGTACGGGGTCTCAACACTGAAGCTTTCTTT
CAWSVRGLNTEAFF
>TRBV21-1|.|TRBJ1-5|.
TGTGCCAGCAGCAAGGGACAGTGGCAGCCCCAGCATTTT
CASSKGQWQPQHF
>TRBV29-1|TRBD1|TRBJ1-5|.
TGCAGCGTCGCTACAGGGGCGCGCGATCAGCCCCAGCATTTT
CSVATGARDQPQHF
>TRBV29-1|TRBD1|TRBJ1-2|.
TGCAGCGTTGTTAGGACAGGGGGCTATGGCTACACCTTC
CSVVRTGGYGYTF
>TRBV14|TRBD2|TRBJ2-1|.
TGTGCCAGCGCCAGGACTAGCGGTTACAATGAGCAGTTCTTC
CASARTSGYNEQFF
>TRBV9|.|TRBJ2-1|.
TGTGCCAGCAGCGTAAGGGGGGACAATGAGCAGTTCTTC
CASSVRGDNEQFF
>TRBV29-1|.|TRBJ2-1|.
TGCAGCGTTGGGCAGAATGGTGGCAATGAGCAGTTCTTC
CSVGQNGGNEQFF
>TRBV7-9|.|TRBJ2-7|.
TGTGCCAGCAGCTTAGCGGCAGGGACCTACGAGCAGTACTTC
CASSLAAGTYEQYF
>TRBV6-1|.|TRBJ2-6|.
TGTGCCAGCAGTGAAAGGATCTCTGGGGCCAACGTCCTGACTTTC
CASSERISGANVLTF
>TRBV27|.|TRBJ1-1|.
TGTGCCAGCAGCCGGAATGAGGGTACTGAAGCTTTCTTT
CASSRNEGTEAFF
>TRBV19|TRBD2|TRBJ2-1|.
TGTGCCAGTACACTAGCGGCAAGCTCCTACAATGAGCAGTTCTTC
CASTLAASSYNEQFF
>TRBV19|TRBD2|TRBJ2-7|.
TGTGCCAGTAGTATGGGACTAGCAGTGGAGGAGCAGTACTTC
CASSMGLAVEEQYF
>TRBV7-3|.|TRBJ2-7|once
TGTGCCAGCAGCTTATCCCGGGAAAGCTCCTACGAGCAGTACTTC
CASSLSRESSYEQYF
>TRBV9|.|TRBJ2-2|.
TGTGCCAGCAGCGGTGCGGGACAGCTGAACACCGGGGAGCTGTTTTTT
CASSGAGQLNTGELFF
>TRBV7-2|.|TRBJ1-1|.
TGTGCCAGCAGCTTAGCAGAGGGGACTGAAGCTTTCTTT
CASSLAEGTEAFF
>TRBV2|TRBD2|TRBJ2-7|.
TGTGCCAGCAGGGATGGGATACCGGGACTAGCGGCGCACTACGAGCAGTACTTC
CASRDGIPGLAAHYEQYF
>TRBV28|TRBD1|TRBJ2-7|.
TGTGCCAGCATAGTTGCAGGGGGCCACGAGCAGTACTTC
CASIVAGGHEQYF
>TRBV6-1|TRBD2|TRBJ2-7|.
TGTGCCAGCAGCGGGACTAGCGGGAGAGGTTACGAGCAGTACTTC
CASSGTSGRGYEQYF
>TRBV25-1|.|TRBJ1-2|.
TGTGCCAGCTCACCCGGCGACTATGGCTACACCTTC
CASSPGDYGYTF
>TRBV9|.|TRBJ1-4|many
TGTGCCAGCAGCGTCGCTCAGGGGTTTGGGGGTGAAAAACTGTTTTTT
CASSVAQGFGGEKLFF
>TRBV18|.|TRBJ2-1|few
TGTGCCAGCTCACCAGCCGGACGTGAGTACAATGAGCAGTTCTTC
CASSPAGREYNEQFF
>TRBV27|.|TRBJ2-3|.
TGTGCCAGCAGTTTACGTTACGAGGATACGCAGTATTTT
CASSLRYEDTQYF
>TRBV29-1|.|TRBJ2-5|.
TGCAGCGTTGACGGCCTAGCGTGGGAGACCCAGTACTTC
CSVDGLAWETQYF
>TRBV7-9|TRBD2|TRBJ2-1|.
TGTGCCAGCAGCGTGACTAGCGGGAGTTTGTTATCCTACAATGAGCAGTTCTTC
CASSVTSGSLLSYNEQFF
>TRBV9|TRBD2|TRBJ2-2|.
TGTGCCAGCAGCCCCGACTTGACTAGCGGGAGCGGCACCGGGGAGCTGTTTTTT
CASSPDLTSGSGTGELFF
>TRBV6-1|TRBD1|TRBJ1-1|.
TGTGCCAGCACCCTGAGGGGGACAGCGAACACTGAAGCTTTCTTT
CASTLRGTANTEAFF
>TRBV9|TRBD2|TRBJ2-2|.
TGTGCCAGCAGCGTAGCTAGCGGAAACACCGGGGAGCTGTTTTTT
CASSVASGNTGELFF
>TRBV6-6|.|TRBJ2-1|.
TGTGCCATCAGAGGGAATTACAATGAGCAGTTCTTC
CAIRGNYNEQFF
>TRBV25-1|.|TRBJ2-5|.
TGTGCCAGCAATCTCGCGGGACAAGAGACCCAGTACTTC
CASNLAGQETQYF